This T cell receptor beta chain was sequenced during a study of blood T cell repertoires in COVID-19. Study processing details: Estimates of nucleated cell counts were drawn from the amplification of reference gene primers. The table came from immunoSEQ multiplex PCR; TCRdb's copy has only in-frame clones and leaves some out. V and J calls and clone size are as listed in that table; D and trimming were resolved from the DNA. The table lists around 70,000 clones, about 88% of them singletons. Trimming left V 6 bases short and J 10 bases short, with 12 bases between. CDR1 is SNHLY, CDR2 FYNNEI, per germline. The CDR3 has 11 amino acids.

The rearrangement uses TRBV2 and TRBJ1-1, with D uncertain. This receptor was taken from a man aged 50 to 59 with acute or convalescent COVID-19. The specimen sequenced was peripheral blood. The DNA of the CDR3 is TGTGCCAGCAGGCCGCCCAGAGGAGCTTTCTTT. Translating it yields CASRPPRGAFF.